Listed below are T cell receptor beta chains from one sample, sequenced in a study of blood T cell repertoires in COVID-19. The protocol was immunoSEQ multiplex PCR, while the TCRdb copy is restricted to in-frame clones and leaves out a portion. The sample yields some 94,000 clones, 84% seen once. Material: peripheral blood. The receptors were sampled from a man between 70 and 80 years old with active or convalescent COVID-19. Each CDR3 is given with its conserved first and last residue. Fields, in order: J gene, V gene, D gene, clone size, CDR3 protein, CDR3 DNA. The D gene is left open where the match is weak. Rows give clone size only sometimes, using once, few, many, or a class for an expanded clone.

TRBJ2-3 | TRBV2 | . | . | CASSRGADTQYF | TGTGCCAGCAGCAGGGGCGCAGATACGCAGTATTTT
TRBJ1-4 | TRBV6-1 | . | . | CASSEVQVFEKLFF | TGTGCCAGCAGTGAGGTACAGGTTTTTGAAAAACTGTTTTTT
TRBJ1-1 | TRBV5-1 | TRBD1 | . | CASSHGQGNTEAFF | TGCGCCAGCAGCCACGGACAGGGGAACACTGAAGCTTTCTTT
TRBJ1-3 | TRBV6-4 | . | once | CARRGGESGNTIYF | TGTGCCCGCCGTGGGGGGGAATCTGGAAACACCATATATTTT
TRBJ2-3 | TRBV7-8 | . | . | CASSLEYADTQYF | TGTGCCAGCAGCTTGGAGTACGCAGATACGCAGTATTTT
TRBJ1-2 | TRBV2 | . | . | CASSEAGYTF | TGTGCCAGCAGTGAGGCTGGCTACACCTTC
TRBJ1-3 | TRBV11-2 | TRBD1 | . | CASSQRDRGSGNTIYF | TGTGCCAGCAGCCAAAGGGACAGGGGTTCTGGAAACACCATATATTTT
TRBJ1-1 | TRBV7-2 | TRBD1 | . | CASSLRPDRVNTEAFF | TGTGCCAGCAGCTTAAGACCGGACAGGGTGAACACTGAAGCTTTCTTT
TRBJ2-3 | TRBV7-2 | TRBD2 | . | CASSLILAPGGDTQYF | TGTGCCAGCAGCTTGATACTAGCCCCCGGGGGGGATACGCAGTATTTT
TRBJ1-5 | TRBV19 | . | . | CASRPTDRSRNQPQHF | TGTGCCAGTAGACCCACGGACAGATCAAGAAATCAGCCCCAGCATTTT
TRBJ2-7 | TRBV6-1 | . | . | CASSESTGNYEQYF | TGTGCCAGCAGTGAATCAACGGGGAACTACGAGCAGTACTTC
TRBJ1-6 | TRBV7-2 | . | . | CASSFTGEQSSPLHF | TGTGCCAGCAGCTTCACCGGGGAGCAGAGTTCACCCCTCCACTTT
TRBJ1-1 | TRBV19 | . | . | CASSGGLLNTEAFF | TGTGCCAGTAGTGGGGGACTTTTGAACACTGAAGCTTTCTTT
TRBJ2-7 | TRBV7-2 | TRBD1 | . | CASLGQVGAYEQYF | TGTGCCAGCTTAGGACAGGTTGGGGCCTACGAGCAGTACTTC
TRBJ2-1 | TRBV6-1 | . | . | CASSEAGTQGHNEQFF | TGTGCCAGCAGTGAAGCCGGGACACAAGGCCACAATGAGCAGTTCTTC
TRBJ2-3 | TRBV5-1 | TRBD2 | . | CASSSLGLAGSGDTQYF | TGCGCCAGCAGCTCCTTGGGACTAGCGGGGTCGGGAGATACGCAGTATTTT
TRBJ2-3 | TRBV7-3 | TRBD2 | . | CASSFAGGQGDTQYF | TGTGCCAGCAGCTTTGCGGGGGGGCAGGGAGATACGCAGTATTTT
TRBJ2-7 | TRBV11-2 | TRBD2 | once | CASSPTSGGASEQYF | TGTGCCAGCAGCCCCACTAGCGGGGGGGCCAGCGAGCAGTACTTC
TRBJ1-4 | TRBV5-4 | TRBD1 | . | CASSPRTGKNEKLFF | TGTGCCAGCAGCCCCCGGACAGGGAAGAATGAAAAACTGTTTTTT
TRBJ2-7 | TRBV6-2/TRBV6-3 | . | . | CASSPSRTLSSYEQYF | TGTGCCAGTAGTCCCTCCCGGACTCTTTCCTCCTACGAGCAGTACTTC
TRBJ1-2 | TRBV20-1 | TRBD1 | . | CSASTQQGALYGYTF | TGCAGTGCTAGTACCCAACAGGGGGCCCTGTATGGCTACACCTTC
TRBJ1-3 | TRBV13 | TRBD1 | once | CASSLQGAGNTIYF | TGTGCCAGCAGCTTACAGGGGGCTGGAAACACCATATATTTT
TRBJ2-5 | TRBV7-6 | TRBD1 | . | CASSLRTGGVAETQYF | TGTGCCAGCAGCTTAAGGACAGGGGGCGTTGCGGAGACCCAGTACTTC
TRBJ1-1 | TRBV9 | . | . | CASSPQDKKNTEAFF | TGTGCCAGCAGCCCCCAGGACAAGAAGAACACTGAAGCTTTCTTT
TRBJ2-3 | TRBV6-2/TRBV6-3 | TRBD1 | . | CASSGDRGSLTDTQYF | TGTGCCAGCAGCGGGGACAGGGGGAGTCTGACAGATACGCAGTATTTT
TRBJ1-4 | TRBV6-2/TRBV6-3 | . | . | CASSLLGPRDEKLFF | TGTGCCAGCAGCCTACTCGGCCCGAGGGATGAAAAACTGTTTTTT